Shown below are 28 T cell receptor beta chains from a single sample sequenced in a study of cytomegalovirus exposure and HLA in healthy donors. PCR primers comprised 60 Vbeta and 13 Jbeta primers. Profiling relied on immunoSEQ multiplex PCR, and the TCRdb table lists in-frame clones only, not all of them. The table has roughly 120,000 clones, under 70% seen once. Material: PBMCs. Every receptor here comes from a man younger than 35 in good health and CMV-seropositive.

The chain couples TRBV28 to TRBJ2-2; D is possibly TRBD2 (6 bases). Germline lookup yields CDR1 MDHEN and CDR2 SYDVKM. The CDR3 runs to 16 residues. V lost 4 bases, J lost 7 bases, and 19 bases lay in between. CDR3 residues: CASSSLYRDSGGELFF. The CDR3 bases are TGTGCCAGCAGTTCCCTATACCGGGACTCTGGCGGGGAGCTGTTTTTT.

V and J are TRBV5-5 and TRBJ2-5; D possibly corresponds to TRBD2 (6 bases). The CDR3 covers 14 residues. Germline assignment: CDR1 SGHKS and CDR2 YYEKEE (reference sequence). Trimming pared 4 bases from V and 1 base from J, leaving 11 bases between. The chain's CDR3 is CASSALTSQETQYF. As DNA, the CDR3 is TGTGCCAGCAGCGCCCTGACTAGCCAAGAGACCCAGTACTTC.

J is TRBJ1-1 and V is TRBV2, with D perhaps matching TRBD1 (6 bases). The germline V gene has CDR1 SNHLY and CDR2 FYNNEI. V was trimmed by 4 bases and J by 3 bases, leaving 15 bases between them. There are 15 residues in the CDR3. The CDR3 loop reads CASSGQGLQDTEAFF. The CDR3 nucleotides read TGTGCCAGCAGTGGGCAGGGGTTGCAGGACACTGAAGCTTTCTTT.

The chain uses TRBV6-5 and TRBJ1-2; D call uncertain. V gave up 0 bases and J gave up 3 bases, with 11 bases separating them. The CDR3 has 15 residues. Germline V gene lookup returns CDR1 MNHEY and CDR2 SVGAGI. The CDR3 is CASSYSLYTDYGYTF. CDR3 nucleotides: TGTGCCAGCAGTTACTCCCTTTATACAGACTATGGCTACACCTTC.

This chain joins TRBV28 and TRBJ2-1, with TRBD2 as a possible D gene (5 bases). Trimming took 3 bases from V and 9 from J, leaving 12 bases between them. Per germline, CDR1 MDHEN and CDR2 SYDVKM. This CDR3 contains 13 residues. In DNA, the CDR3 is TGTGCCAGCAGTTTGCCGGGGTTTACTGAGCAGTTCTTC. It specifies CASSLPGFTEQFF.

The CDR3 here is CASSLWGTNTDTQYF. The CDR3 coding sequence is TGCGCCAGCAGCTTGTGGGGGACTAACACAGATACGCAGTATTTT. This chain joins TRBV5-1 and TRBJ2-3, with 7 bases matching TRBD2. V lost 1 base and J lost 2; bases outside the gene matches: 4. CDR3 size: 15 residues. Germline V CDR1 and CDR2: SGHRS, YFSETQ.

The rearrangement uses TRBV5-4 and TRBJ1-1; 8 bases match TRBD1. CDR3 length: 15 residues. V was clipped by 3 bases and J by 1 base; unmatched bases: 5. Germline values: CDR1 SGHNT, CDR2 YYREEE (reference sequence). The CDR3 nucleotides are TGTGCCAGCAGCTCACCCGGGACAGGGAACACTGAAGCTTTCTTT. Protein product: CASSSPGTGNTEAFF.

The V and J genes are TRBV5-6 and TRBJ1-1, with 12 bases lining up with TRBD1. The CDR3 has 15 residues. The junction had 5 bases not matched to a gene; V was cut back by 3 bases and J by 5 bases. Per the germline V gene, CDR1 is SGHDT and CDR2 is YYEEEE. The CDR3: CASSWDRGPRTEAFF. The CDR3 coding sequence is TGTGCCAGCAGCTGGGACAGGGGGCCCAGGACTGAAGCTTTCTTT.

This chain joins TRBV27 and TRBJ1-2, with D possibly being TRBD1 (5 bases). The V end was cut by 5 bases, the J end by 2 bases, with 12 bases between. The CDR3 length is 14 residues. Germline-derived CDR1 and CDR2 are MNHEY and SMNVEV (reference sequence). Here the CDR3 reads CASSPQTANYGYTF. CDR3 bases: TGTGCCAGCAGTCCTCAGACAGCGAACTATGGCTACACCTTC.

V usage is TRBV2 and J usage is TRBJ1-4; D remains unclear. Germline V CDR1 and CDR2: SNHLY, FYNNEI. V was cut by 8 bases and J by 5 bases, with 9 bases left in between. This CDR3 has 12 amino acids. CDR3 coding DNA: TGTGCCAGCTGCAGAGGGAATGAAAAACTGTTTTTT. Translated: CASCRGNEKLFF.

CDR3 sequence reads: CASSFYDPGLAGGHNTGELFF. The CDR3 DNA reads TGTGCCAGCAGTTTCTACGACCCGGGACTAGCGGGGGGGCATAACACCGGGGAGCTGTTTTTT. This sequence joins TRBV27 and TRBJ2-2, with 16 bases matching TRBD2. CDR3 length equals 21 residues. Germline CDR1 MNHEY, CDR2 SMNVEV (reference sequence). Trimming cost V 3 bases and J 2 bases; bases outside gene matches: 12.

CDR3 nucleotides: TGTGCCAGCAGCTACCCGGGACTAGCGGGGGCCAGGGATACGCAGTATTTT. This codes for CASSYPGLAGARDTQYF. The chain employs TRBV5-4 and TRBJ2-3; 14 bases match TRBD2. The CDR3 is made up of 17 amino acids. Unmatched junction bases numbered 9, after V lost 3 bases and J lost 6 bases. The V gene's germline CDR1 is SGHNT and CDR2 YYREEE (reference sequence). Looking up the rest from reference TRBV5-4 and TRBJ2-3 gives the full variable domain: ETGVTQSPTHLIKTRGQQVTLRCSSQSGHNTVSWYQQALGQGPQFIFQYYREEENGRGNFPPRFSGLQFPNYSSELNVNALELDDSALYLCASSYPGLAGARDTQYFGPGTRLTVL.

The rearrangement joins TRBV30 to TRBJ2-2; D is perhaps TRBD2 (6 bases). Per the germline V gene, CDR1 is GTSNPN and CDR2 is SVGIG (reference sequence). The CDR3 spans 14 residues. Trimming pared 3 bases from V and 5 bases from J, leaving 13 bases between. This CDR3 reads CAWSASAGTGELFF. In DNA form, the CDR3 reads TGTGCCTGGAGCGCCTCCGCGGGAACCGGGGAGCTGTTTTTT. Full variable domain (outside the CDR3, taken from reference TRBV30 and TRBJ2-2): SQTIHQWPATLVQPVGSPLSLECTVEGTSNPNLYWYRQAAGRGLQLLFYSVGIGQISSEVPQNLSASRPQDRQFILSSKKLLLSDSGFYLCAWSASAGTGELFFGEGSRLTVL.

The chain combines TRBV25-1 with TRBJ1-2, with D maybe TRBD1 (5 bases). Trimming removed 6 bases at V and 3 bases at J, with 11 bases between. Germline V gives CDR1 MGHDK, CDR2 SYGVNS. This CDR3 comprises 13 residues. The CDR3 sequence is CASRGREYYGYTF. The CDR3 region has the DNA TGTGCCAGCAGGGGACGGGAGTACTATGGCTACACCTTC.

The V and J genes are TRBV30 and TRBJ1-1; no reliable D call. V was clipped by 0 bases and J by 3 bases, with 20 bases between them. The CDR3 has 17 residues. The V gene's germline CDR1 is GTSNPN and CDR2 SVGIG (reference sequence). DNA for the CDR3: TGTGCCTGGAGTGTACTGGGTACAACGCGGTCGGACACTGAAGCTTTCTTT. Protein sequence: CAWSVLGTTRSDTEAFF.

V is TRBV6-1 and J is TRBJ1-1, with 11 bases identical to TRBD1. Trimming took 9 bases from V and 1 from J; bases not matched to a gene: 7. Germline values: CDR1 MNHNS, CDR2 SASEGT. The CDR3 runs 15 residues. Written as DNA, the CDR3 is TGTGCCAGTATGGGGACAGGGGGGAAGAACACTGAAGCTTTCTTT. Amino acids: CASMGTGGKNTEAFF.

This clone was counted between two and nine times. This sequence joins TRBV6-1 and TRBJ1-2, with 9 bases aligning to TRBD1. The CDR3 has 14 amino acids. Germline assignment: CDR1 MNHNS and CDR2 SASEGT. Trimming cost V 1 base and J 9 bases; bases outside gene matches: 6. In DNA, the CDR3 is TGTGCCAGCAGTGAAGGGGGACAGGGTCGGAGCTACACCTTC. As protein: CASSEGGQGRSYTF.

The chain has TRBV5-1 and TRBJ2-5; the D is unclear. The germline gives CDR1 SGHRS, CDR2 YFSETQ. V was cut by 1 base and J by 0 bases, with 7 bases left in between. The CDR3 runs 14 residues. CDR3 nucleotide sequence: TGCGCCAGCAGCTTGAAACAGTACCAAGAGACCCAGTACTTC. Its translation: CASSLKQYQETQYF. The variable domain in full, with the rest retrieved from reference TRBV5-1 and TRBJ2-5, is KAGVTQTPRYLIKTRGQQVTLSCSPISGHRSVSWYQQTPGQGLQFLFEYFSETQRNKGNFPGRFSGRQFSNSRSEMNVSTLELGDSALYLCASSLKQYQETQYFGPGTRLLVL.

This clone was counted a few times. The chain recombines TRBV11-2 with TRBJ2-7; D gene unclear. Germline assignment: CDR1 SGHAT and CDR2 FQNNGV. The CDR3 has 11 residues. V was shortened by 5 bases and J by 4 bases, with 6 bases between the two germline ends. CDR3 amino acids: CASSRRYEQYF. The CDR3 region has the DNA TGTGCCAGCAGCCGGCGGTACGAGCAGTACTTC.

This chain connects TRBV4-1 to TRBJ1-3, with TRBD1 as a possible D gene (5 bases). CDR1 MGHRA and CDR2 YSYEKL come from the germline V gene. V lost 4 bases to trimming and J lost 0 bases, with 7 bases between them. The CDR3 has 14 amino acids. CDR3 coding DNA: TGCGCCAGCAGCCTCAGGGACTCTGGAAACACCATATATTTT. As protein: CASSLRDSGNTIYF.

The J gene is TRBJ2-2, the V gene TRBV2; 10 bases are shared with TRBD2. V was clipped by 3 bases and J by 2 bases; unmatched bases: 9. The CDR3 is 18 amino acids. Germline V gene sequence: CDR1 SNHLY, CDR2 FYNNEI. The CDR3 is CASSDWLAGALNTGELFF. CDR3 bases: TGTGCCAGCAGTGATTGGCTAGCGGGGGCCTTAAACACCGGGGAGCTGTTTTTT.

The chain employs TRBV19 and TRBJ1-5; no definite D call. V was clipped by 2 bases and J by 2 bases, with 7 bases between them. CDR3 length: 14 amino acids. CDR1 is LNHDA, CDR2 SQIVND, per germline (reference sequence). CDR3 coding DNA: TGTGCCAGTAGTATATCAGCGGGCAATCAGCCCCAGCATTTT. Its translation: CASSISAGNQPQHF.

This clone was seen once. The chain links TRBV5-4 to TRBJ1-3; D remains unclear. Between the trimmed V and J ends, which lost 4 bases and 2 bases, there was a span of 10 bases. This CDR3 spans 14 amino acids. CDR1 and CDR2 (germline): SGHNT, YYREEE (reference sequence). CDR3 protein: CASSQATAGNTIYF. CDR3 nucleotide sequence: TGTGCCAGCAGCCAGGCTACAGCTGGAAACACCATATATTTT.

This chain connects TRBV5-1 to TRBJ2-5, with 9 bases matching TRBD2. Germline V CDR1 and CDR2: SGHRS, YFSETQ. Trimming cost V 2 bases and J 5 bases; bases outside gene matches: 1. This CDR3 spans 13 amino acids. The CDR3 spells CASSFTSGETQYF. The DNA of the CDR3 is TGCGCCAGCAGCTTTACTAGCGGGGAGACCCAGTACTTC.

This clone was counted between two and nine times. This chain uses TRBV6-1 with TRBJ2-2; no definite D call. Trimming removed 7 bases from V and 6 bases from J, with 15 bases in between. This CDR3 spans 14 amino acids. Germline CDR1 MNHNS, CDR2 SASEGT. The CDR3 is CASTVVPASGELFF. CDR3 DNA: TGTGCCAGCACTGTAGTCCCCGCCTCCGGGGAGCTGTTTTTT.

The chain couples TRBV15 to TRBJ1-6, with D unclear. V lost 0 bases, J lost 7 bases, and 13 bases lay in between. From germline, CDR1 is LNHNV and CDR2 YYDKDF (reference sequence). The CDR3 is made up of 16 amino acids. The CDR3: CATSRDPGRINSPLHF. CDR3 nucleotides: TGTGCCACCAGCAGAGACCCGGGGAGGATCAATTCACCCCTCCACTTT.

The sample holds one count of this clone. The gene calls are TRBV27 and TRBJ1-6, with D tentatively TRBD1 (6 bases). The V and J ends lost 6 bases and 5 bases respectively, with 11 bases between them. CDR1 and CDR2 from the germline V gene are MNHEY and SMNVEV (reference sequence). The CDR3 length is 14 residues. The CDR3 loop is CASSVGGNNSPLHF. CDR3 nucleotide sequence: TGTGCCAGCAGCGTAGGGGGAAATAATTCACCCCTCCACTTT.

The CDR3 region is CASSQELFLQYNQPQHF. The CDR3 nucleotides are TGCGCCAGCAGCCAAGAGCTGTTTCTACAGTACAATCAGCCCCAGCATTTT. The chain couples TRBV4-1 to TRBJ1-5; no clear D gene. From germline, CDR1 is MGHRA and CDR2 YSYEKL. V was trimmed by 0 bases and J by 3 bases, leaving 15 bases between them. This CDR3 is 17 amino acids long.